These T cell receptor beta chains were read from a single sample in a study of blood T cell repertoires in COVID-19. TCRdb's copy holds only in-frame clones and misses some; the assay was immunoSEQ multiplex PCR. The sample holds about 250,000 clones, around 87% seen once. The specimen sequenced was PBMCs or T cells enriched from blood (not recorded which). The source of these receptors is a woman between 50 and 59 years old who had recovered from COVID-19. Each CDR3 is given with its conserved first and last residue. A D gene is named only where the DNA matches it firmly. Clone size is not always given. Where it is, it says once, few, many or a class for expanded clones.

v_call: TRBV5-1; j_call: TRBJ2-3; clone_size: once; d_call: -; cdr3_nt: TGCGCCAGCAACCTGGGAGTGCAAGATACGCAGTATTTT; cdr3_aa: CASNLGVQDTQYF
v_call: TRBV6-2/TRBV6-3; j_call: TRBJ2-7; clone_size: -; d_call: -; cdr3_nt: TGTGCCAGCAGTTCGGGAAACGGGCGGGCTTCATACTACGAGCAGTACTTC; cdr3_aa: CASSSGNGRASYYEQYF
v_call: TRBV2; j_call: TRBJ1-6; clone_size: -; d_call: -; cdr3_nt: TGTGCCAGCATATTACAGGCTCTAAATTCACCCCTCCACTTT; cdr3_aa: CASILQALNSPLHF
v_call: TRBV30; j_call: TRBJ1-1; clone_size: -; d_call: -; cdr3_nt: TGTGCCTGGTCGGGGGGCAGACCGAACACTGAAGCTTTCTTT; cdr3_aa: CAWSGGRPNTEAFF
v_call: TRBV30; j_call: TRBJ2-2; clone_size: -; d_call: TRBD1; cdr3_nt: TGTTCCCTTGGACAGGGGGCTGTCGGGGAGCTGTTTTTT; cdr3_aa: CSLGQGAVGELFF
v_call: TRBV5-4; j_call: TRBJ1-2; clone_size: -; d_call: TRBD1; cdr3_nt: TGTGCCAGCAGCGGCAGACAGGGGTCTTATGGCTACACCTTC; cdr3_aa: CASSGRQGSYGYTF
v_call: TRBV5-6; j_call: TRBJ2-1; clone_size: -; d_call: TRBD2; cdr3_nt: TGTGCCAGCAGCTTTTGGCTAGCGGGCTACAATGAGCAGTTCTTC; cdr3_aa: CASSFWLAGYNEQFF
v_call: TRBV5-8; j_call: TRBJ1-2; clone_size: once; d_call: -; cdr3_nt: TGTGCCAGCAGCCACCTAGGTCGAGGTGCGGTTTATGGCTACACCTTC; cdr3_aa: CASSHLGRGAVYGYTF
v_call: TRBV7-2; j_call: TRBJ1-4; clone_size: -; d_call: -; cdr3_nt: TGTGCCAGCAGCTTAGGGGGTTGGGGACATCTAAATGAAAAACTGTTTTTT; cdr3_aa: CASSLGGWGHLNEKLFF
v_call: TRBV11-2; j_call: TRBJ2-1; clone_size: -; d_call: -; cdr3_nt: TGTGCCAGCAGCTCCCAATTTTCTGAGCAGTTCTTC; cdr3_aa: CASSSQFSEQFF
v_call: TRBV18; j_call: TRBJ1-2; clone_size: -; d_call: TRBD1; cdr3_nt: TGTGCCAGCTCGGAGCAGGGGGCTAGTGTCCATGGCTACACCTTC; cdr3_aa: CASSEQGASVHGYTF
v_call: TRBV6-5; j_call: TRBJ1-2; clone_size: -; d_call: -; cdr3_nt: TGTGCCAGCAGAGGAGCCCGATTCCTTAACTATGGCTACACCTTC; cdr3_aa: CASRGARFLNYGYTF
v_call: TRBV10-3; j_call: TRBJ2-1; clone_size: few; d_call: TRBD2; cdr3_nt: TGTGCCATCAGTTCGACTAGCGGAAACTACAATGAGCAGTTCTTC; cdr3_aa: CAISSTSGNYNEQFF
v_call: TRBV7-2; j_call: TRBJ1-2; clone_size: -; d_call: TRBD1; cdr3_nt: TGTGCCAGCAGCTCCGACAGGGGGCTGTATGGCTACACCTTC; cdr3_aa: CASSSDRGLYGYTF
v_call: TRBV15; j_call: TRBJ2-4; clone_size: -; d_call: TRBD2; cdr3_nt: TGTGCCACCAGCAAAAGTTCGACGGGAGGGCACTGGACCAAAAACATTCAGTACTTC; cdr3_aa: CATSKSSTGGHWTKNIQYF
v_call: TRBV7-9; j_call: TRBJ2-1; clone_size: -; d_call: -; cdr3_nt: TGTGCCAGTATCCCCCGGGGTAACACCTACAATGAGCAGTTCTTC; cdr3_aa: CASIPRGNTYNEQFF
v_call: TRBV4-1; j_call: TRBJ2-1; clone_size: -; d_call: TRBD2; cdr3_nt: TGCGCCAGCAGCCGACGACTAGCAGAGAATGAGCAGTTCTTC; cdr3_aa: CASSRRLAENEQFF
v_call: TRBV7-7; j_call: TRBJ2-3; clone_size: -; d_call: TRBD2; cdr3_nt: TGTGCTAGCAGCGCACAGACTAGCGGAACAGATACGCAGTATTTT; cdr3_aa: CASSAQTSGTDTQYF
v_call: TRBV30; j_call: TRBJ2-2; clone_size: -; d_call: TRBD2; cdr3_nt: TGTGCCTGGAGTGTACGGCTAGCGGGAGGCAGTGGCGCCGGGGAGCTGTTTTTT; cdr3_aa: CAWSVRLAGGSGAGELFF
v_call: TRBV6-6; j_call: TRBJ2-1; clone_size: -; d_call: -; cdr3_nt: TGTGCCAGCAGTAATCCGGGACTTTCCAATGAGCAGTTCTTC; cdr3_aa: CASSNPGLSNEQFF
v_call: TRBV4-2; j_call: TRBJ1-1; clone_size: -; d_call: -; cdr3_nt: TGTGCCAGCAGCCCCTCATGGGGGCAGAACACTGAAGCTTTCTTT; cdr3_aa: CASSPSWGQNTEAFF
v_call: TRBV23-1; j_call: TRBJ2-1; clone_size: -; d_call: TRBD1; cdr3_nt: TGCGCCAGCAGTCACAGGGACAGGGGCAATGAGCAGTTCTTC; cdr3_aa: CASSHRDRGNEQFF
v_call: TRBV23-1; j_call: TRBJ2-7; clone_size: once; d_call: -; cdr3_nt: TGCGCCAGCAGTCCGTATCGGGCTAGCGACACCTACGAGCAGTACTTC; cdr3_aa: CASSPYRASDTYEQYF
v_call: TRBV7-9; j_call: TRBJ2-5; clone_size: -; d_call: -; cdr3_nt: TGTGCCAGCAGCTTTTCGTCCGCGGGACAAGAGACCCAGTACTTC; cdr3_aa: CASSFSSAGQETQYF
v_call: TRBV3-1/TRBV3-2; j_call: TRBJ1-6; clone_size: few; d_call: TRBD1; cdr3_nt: TGTGCCAGCAGTCGGACAGGGAATAATTCACCCCTCCACTTT; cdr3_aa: CASSRTGNNSPLHF
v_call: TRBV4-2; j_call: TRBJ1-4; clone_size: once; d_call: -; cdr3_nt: TGTGCCAGCAGCCACCCCGAGGGCCGCTCTGCAACTAATGAAAAACTGTTTTTT; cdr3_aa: CASSHPEGRSATNEKLFF
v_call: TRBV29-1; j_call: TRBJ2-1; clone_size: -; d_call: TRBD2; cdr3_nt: TGCAGCGTTGAAGTTCCTCCGGTAGCGGGTTTCAACAATGAGCAGTTCTTC; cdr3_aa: CSVEVPPVAGFNNEQFF
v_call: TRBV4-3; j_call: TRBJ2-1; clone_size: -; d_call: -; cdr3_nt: TGCGCCAGCGGTTGGAGGGGTTCAGGTAATGAGCAGTTCTTC; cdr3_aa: CASGWRGSGNEQFF
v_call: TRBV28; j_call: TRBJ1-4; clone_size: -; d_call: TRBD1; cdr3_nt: TGTGCCAGCAGTTCACAGGGGGCAACTAATGAAAAACTGTTTTTT; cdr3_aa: CASSSQGATNEKLFF
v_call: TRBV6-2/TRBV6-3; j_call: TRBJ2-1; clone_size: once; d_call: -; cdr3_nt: TGTGCCAGCAGTTACTCGCTACAGCTCTACAATGAGCAGTTCTTC; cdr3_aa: CASSYSLQLYNEQFF
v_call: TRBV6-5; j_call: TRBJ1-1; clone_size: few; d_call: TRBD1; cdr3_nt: TGTGCCAGCATGAGACAGGGGATGACTGAAGCTTTCTTT; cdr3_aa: CASMRQGMTEAFF
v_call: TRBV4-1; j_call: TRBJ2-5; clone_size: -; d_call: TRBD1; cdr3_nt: TGCGCCAGCAGCCAGGACAGGGAAGAGACCCAGTACTTC; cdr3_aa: CASSQDREETQYF
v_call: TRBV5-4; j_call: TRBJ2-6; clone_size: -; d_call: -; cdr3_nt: TGTGCCAGCAGCCCTCCTAGCTCCTTGGCCAACGTCCTGACTTTC; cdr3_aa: CASSPPSSLANVLTF
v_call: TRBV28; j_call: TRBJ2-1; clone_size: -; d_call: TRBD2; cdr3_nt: TGTGCCAGCAGGTCCGGGACTAGCGGGAGGACCGATGAGCAGTTCTTC; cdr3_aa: CASRSGTSGRTDEQFF
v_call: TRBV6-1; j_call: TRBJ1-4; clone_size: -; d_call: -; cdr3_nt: TGTGCCAGCAGTGAACACCCGGGGACTAATGAAAAACTGTTTTTT; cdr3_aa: CASSEHPGTNEKLFF
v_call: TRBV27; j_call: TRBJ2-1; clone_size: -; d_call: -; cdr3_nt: TGTGCCAGCAGTTTCCCGACAGTCGGGGGCTACAATGAGCAGTTCTTC; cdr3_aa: CASSFPTVGGYNEQFF
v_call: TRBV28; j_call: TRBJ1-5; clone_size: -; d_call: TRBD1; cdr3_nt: TGTGCCAGCAGTTTATGGTCAGGGGGCGCGAATCAGCCCCAGCATTTT; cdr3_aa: CASSLWSGGANQPQHF
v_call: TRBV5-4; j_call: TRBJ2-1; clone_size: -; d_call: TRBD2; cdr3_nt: TGTGCCAGCAGCTTGGCCGGCGGGGGACCCTACAATGAGCAGTTCTTC; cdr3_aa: CASSLAGGGPYNEQFF
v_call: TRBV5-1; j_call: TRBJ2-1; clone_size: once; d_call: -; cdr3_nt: TGCGCCAGCAGCCCCCTTCCGGGTAAGGACAATGAGCAGTTCTTC; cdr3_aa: CASSPLPGKDNEQFF
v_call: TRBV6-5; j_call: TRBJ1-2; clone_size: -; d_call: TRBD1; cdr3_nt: TGTGCCAGCAGCGGGACAGACGCCTATGGCTACACCTTC; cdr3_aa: CASSGTDAYGYTF
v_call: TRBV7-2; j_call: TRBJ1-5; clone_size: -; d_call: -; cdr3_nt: TGTGCCAGCAGCTCCGAGGGTCAGCCCCAGCATTTT; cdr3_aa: CASSSEGQPQHF
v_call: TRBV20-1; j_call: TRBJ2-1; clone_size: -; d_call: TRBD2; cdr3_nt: TGCAGTGCTAGTACCCTAGCGGGAGGGTTTTACAATGAGCAGTTCTTC; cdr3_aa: CSASTLAGGFYNEQFF
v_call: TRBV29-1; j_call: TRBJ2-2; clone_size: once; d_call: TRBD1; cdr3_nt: TGCAGCGTTGCCCGGGACAGGGGGCTTGGCGGGGAGCTGTTTTTT; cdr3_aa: CSVARDRGLGGELFF
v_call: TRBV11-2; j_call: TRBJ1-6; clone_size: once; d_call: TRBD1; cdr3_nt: TGTGCCAGCAGCAGGGACAGTGGCTCCTATAATTCACCCCTCCACTTT; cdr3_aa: CASSRDSGSYNSPLHF
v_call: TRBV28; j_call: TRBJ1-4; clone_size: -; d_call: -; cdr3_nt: TGTGCCAGCAGTTTATCGGGTGCAAATGAAAAACTGTTTTTT; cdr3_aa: CASSLSGANEKLFF
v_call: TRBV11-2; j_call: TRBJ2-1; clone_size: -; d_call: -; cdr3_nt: TGTGCCAGCACCCGACCGGGGTCCTACAATGAGCAGTTCTTC; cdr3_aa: CASTRPGSYNEQFF
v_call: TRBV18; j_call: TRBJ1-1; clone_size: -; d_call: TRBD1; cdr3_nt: TGTGCCAGCACCACAGGGGGAGGGGTTAACACTGAAGCTTTCTTT; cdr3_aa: CASTTGGGVNTEAFF
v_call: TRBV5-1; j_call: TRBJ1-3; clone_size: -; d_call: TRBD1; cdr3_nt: TGCGCCAGCAGCGTAGGCGGACAGGGGGGAAACACCATATATTTT; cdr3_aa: CASSVGGQGGNTIYF
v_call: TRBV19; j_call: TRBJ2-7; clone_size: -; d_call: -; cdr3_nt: TGTGCCAGTAGCCTTGGACTATCCCCCTCCCGCTACGAGCAGTACTTC; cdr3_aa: CASSLGLSPSRYEQYF
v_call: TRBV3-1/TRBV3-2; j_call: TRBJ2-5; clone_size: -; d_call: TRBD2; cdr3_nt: TGTGCCAGCAGCTCGTACAAGCGGGAGGGCCCTGAGACCCAGTACTTC; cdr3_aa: CASSSYKREGPETQYF
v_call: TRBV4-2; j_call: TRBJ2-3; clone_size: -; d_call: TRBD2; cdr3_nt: TGTGCCAGCAGCCCGCAACTGGCTAGCTCGGGGGGTACGCAGTATTTT; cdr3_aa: CASSPQLASSGGTQYF
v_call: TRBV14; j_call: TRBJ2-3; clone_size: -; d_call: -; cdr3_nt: TGTGCCAGCAGTATCCAGCGGCTCGATACGCAGTATTTT; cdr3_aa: CASSIQRLDTQYF
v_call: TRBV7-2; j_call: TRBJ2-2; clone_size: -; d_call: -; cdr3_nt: TGTGCCAGCAGCCCGAACCCGGGACTCAACACCGGGGAGCTGTTTTTT; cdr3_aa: CASSPNPGLNTGELFF
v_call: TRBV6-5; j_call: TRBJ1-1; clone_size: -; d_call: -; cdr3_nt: TGTGCCAGCAGTTTTACAGGGACCGCTGAAGCTTTCTTT; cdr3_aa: CASSFTGTAEAFF